This is a list of T cell receptor beta chains from one sample in a study of CD8+CD57+ T cells in acquired aplastic anemia. Via MiXCR, TCRdb re-called the reads, giving one row per CDR3 protein. The data contain some 170,000 distinct CDR3 sequences, more than 45% of them singletons. The sample taken for sequencing was sorted CD4+, CD8+, or CD8+CD57+ T cells (not recorded which) from PBMCs. These receptors all come from a human donor with aplastic anemia. Both conserved end residues are part of each CDR3. Fields, in order: J gene, V gene, clone size, D gene, CDR3 protein, CDR3 DNA. D genes are given only for firm matches. Rows may omit the clone size; those that give it use once, few, many or a size class.

J gene: TRBJ1-2; V gene: TRBV19; clone size: .; D gene: .; CDR3 protein: CASSIRRTDGGYTF; CDR3 DNA: TGTGCCAGTAGTATTCGAAGGACAGATGGCGGCTACACCTTC
J gene: TRBJ2-3; V gene: TRBV20-1; clone size: .; D gene: .; CDR3 protein: CSAGSRTDTQYF; CDR3 DNA: TGCAGTGCGGGCAGCCGCACAGATACGCAGTATTTT
J gene: TRBJ1-6; V gene: TRBV7-8; clone size: .; D gene: TRBD1; CDR3 protein: CASSPPGTGYNSPLHF; CDR3 DNA: TGTGCCAGCAGCCCCCCAGGGACAGGGTATAATTCACCCCTCCACTTT
J gene: TRBJ2-3; V gene: TRBV2; clone size: .; D gene: TRBD2; CDR3 protein: CASSLLARTDTQYF; CDR3 DNA: TGTGCCAGCAGCTTACTAGCGCGCACAGATACGCAGTATTTT
J gene: TRBJ2-7; V gene: TRBV20-1; clone size: .; D gene: TRBD2; CDR3 protein: CSATPPTSGRSYEQYF; CDR3 DNA: TGCAGTGCTACACCCCCGACTAGCGGGAGGTCCTACGAGCAGTACTTC
J gene: TRBJ1-6; V gene: TRBV6-4; clone size: once; D gene: .; CDR3 protein: CASRQGIDNSPLHF; CDR3 DNA: TGTGCCAGCAGACAGGGAATTGACAATTCACCCCTCCACTTT
J gene: TRBJ1-1; V gene: TRBV7-7; clone size: .; D gene: .; CDR3 protein: CASSFGRDTEAFF; CDR3 DNA: TGTGCTAGCAGCTTTGGACGGGACACTGAAGCTTTCTTT
J gene: TRBJ2-1; V gene: TRBV29-1; clone size: .; D gene: .; CDR3 protein: CSVDPELYNEQFF; CDR3 DNA: TGCAGCGTTGATCCGGAGCTTTACAATGAGCAGTTCTTC
J gene: TRBJ1-1; V gene: TRBV29-1; clone size: .; D gene: TRBD1; CDR3 protein: CSVVSGGYTDAFF; CDR3 DNA: TGCAGCGTTGTTTCAGGGGGCTACACTGATGCTTTCTTT
J gene: TRBJ1-2; V gene: TRBV2; clone size: .; D gene: .; CDR3 protein: CASSGAQVRGGYTF; CDR3 DNA: TGTGCCAGCAGTGGAGCGCAGGTACGAGGTGGCTACACCTTC
J gene: TRBJ2-1; V gene: TRBV7-6; clone size: .; D gene: .; CDR3 protein: CASSSTNEQFF; CDR3 DNA: TGTGCCAGCAGCTCAACCAATGAGCAGTTCTTC
J gene: TRBJ1-2; V gene: TRBV9; clone size: .; D gene: .; CDR3 protein: CASSPRGGIGDYGYTF; CDR3 DNA: TGTGCCAGCAGCCCCCGGGGAGGCATCGGTGACTATGGCTACACCTTC
J gene: TRBJ1-2; V gene: TRBV7-2; clone size: .; D gene: TRBD1; CDR3 protein: CASSVTGVANYGYTF; CDR3 DNA: TGTGCCAGCAGCGTGACAGGGGTAGCTAACTATGGCTACACCTTC
J gene: TRBJ1-2; V gene: TRBV12-3/TRBV12-4; clone size: .; D gene: .; CDR3 protein: CASSTRTVYGYTF; CDR3 DNA: TGTGCCAGCAGTACAAGGACGGTCTATGGCTACACCTTC
J gene: TRBJ2-6; V gene: TRBV7-9; clone size: many; D gene: .; CDR3 protein: CASSLPGLGSGANVLTF; CDR3 DNA: TGTGCCAGCAGCTTACCAGGGCTGGGCTCTGGGGCCAACGTCCTGACTTTC